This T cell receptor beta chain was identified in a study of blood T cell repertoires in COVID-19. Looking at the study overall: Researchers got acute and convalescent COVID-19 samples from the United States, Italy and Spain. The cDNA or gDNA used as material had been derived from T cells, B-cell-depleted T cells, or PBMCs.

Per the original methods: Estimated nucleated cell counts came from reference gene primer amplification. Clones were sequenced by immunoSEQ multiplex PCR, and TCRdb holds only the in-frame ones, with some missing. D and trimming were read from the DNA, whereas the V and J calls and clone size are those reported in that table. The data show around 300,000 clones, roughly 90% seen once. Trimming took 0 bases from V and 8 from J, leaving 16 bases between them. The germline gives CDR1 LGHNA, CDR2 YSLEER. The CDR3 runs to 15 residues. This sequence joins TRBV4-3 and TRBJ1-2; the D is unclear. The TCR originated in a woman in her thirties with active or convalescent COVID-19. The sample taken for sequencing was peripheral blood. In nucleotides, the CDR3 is TGCGCCAGCAGCCAAGAAAGGGATGGGAGGGAAGGCTACACCTTC. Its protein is CASSQERDGREGYTF.